The rows below give T cell receptor beta chains drawn from one sample of a study of blood T cells in healthy people across ages. In TCRdb, the 5' RACE reads were re-called with MiXCR into one record per CDR3 protein. This sample has roughly 680,000 distinct CDR3 sequences, with over 40% found just once. Source material: blood. The receptors derive from a woman of 80 years or more in good health. Each CDR3 is given with its conserved first and last residue. D genes are given only for firm matches. Expanded clones get a size class; other rows say once, few or many, or leave the size out.

j_gene: TRBJ2-3; v_gene: TRBV9; d_gene: NA; abundance: many; CDR3aa: CASTKGLVLGDTQYF; CDR3nt: TGTGCCAGCACCAAGGGGCTAGTCTTAGGTGATACGCAGTATTTT
j_gene: TRBJ2-6; v_gene: TRBV4-3; d_gene: TRBD1; abundance: NA; CDR3aa: CASSQGQGDHSGANVLTF; CDR3nt: TGCGCCAGCAGCCAAGGGCAGGGGGATCACTCTGGGGCCAACGTCCTGACTTTC
j_gene: TRBJ2-3; v_gene: TRBV12-3/TRBV12-4; d_gene: NA; abundance: once; CDR3aa: CASSWMGSSSTDTQYF; CDR3nt: TGTGCCAGCTCGTGGATGGGCAGCTCTAGCACAGATACGCAGTATTTT
j_gene: TRBJ2-7; v_gene: TRBV5-1; d_gene: TRBD1; abundance: NA; CDR3aa: CASSLVGTGIYEQYF; CDR3nt: TGCGCCAGCAGCTTGGTGGGGACAGGGATCTACGAGCAGTACTTC
j_gene: TRBJ1-2; v_gene: TRBV7-2; d_gene: NA; abundance: NA; CDR3aa: CASSPDLTNYGYTF; CDR3nt: TGTGCCAGCAGCCCGGACCTAACTAACTATGGCTACACCTTC
j_gene: TRBJ2-3; v_gene: TRBV12-3/TRBV12-4; d_gene: TRBD1; abundance: NA; CDR3aa: CASMSREGAGTDTQYF; CDR3nt: TGTGCCAGCATGTCTCGCGAGGGGGCTGGTACAGATACGCAGTATTTT
j_gene: TRBJ2-3; v_gene: TRBV5-1; d_gene: TRBD2; abundance: NA; CDR3aa: CASSAQSGVADTQYF; CDR3nt: TGCGCCAGCTCGGCGCAAAGCGGGGTTGCAGATACGCAGTATTTT
j_gene: TRBJ2-2; v_gene: TRBV29-1; d_gene: TRBD2; abundance: NA; CDR3aa: CSARTSGGMNTGELFF; CDR3nt: TGCAGCGCTAGGACTAGCGGGGGGATGAACACCGGGGAGCTGTTTTTT
j_gene: TRBJ1-5; v_gene: TRBV12-3/TRBV12-4; d_gene: TRBD1; abundance: once; CDR3aa: CASSPGQDNQPQHF; CDR3nt: TGTGCCAGCAGCCCGGGACAGGACAATCAGCCCCAGCATTTT
j_gene: TRBJ2-3; v_gene: TRBV5-4; d_gene: NA; abundance: NA; CDR3aa: CASSLGGIMDTQYF; CDR3nt: TGTGCCAGCAGCTTGGGAGGGATCATGGATACGCAGTATTTT
j_gene: TRBJ2-6; v_gene: TRBV20-1; d_gene: NA; abundance: NA; CDR3aa: CSATEVRGANVLTF; CDR3nt: TGCAGTGCCACCGAGGTCCGTGGGGCCAACGTCCTGACTTTC
j_gene: TRBJ2-3; v_gene: TRBV6-4; d_gene: NA; abundance: few; CDR3aa: CASSDSELDTQYF; CDR3nt: TGTGCCAGCAGTGACTCAGAGCTGGATACGCAGTATTTT
j_gene: TRBJ2-7; v_gene: TRBV7-2; d_gene: TRBD2; abundance: NA; CDR3aa: CASSLVARTSGYYEQYF; CDR3nt: TGTGCCAGCAGCTTAGTTGCCAGGACTAGCGGTTACTACGAGCAGTACTTC
j_gene: TRBJ2-6; v_gene: TRBV2; d_gene: NA; abundance: once; CDR3aa: CASRTGSTGANVLTF; CDR3nt: TGTGCCAGCAGAACAGGGAGCACTGGGGCCAACGTCCTGACTTTC
j_gene: TRBJ2-7; v_gene: TRBV20-1; d_gene: TRBD1; abundance: few; CDR3aa: CSARNDRGRNYEQYF; CDR3nt: TGCAGTGCTAGAAATGACAGGGGCAGGAACTACGAGCAGTACTTC